This entry is about one T cell receptor beta chain. Since a far larger clone is one base different, this is likely a read error. This same CDR3 is encoded by further DNA sequences in the sample. Evenly divided among several immunoSEQ plates was the genomic DNA of each subset. Only in-frame clones appear in the TCRdb table, and some are missing; sequencing was by immunoSEQ multiplex PCR. This sample has some 530,000 clones, with 81% found just once. The germline gives CDR1 MGHDK, CDR2 SYGVNS. CDR3 length: 16 residues. This sample stems from a study of shared clonotypes between healthy human individuals. Everyone who donated was a Caucasian adult who lived in Nashville, Tennessee.

The chain links TRBV25-1 to TRBJ1-3; maybe TRBD1 (5 bases). This TCR came from a woman in her 40s in good health. Some clones in this sample may be carry-over from other donors' samples. Sequencing was done on a sample of PBMCs. This CDR3 is CASSEKVGVSGNTIYF. For the CDR3, the DNA is TGTGCCAGCAGTGAAAAGGTGGGGGTGTCTGGAAACACAATATATTTT.